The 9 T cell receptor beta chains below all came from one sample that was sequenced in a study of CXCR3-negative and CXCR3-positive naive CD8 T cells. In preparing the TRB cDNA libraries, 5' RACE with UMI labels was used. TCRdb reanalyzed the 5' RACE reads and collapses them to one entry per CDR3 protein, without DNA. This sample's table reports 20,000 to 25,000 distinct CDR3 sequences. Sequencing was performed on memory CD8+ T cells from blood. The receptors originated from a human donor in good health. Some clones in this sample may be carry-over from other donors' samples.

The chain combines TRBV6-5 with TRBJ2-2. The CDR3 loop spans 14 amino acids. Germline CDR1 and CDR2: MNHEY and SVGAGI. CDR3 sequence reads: CASKPRRNTGELFF.

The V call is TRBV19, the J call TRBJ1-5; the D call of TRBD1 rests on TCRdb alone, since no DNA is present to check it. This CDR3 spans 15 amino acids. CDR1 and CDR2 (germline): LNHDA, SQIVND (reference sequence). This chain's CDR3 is CATDFGQGINQPQHF.

CDR3 region: CASSERLDRVPYNEQFF. V gene TRBV2 combines with J gene TRBJ2-1; TCRdb's assignment of TRBD1 cannot be checked, as there is no DNA. This CDR3 spans 17 amino acids. Germline values: CDR1 SNHLY, CDR2 FYNNEI.

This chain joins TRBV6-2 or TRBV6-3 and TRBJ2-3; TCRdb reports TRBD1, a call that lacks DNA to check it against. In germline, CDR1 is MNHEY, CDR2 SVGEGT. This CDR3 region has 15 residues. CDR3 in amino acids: CASSYQTGISDTQYF.

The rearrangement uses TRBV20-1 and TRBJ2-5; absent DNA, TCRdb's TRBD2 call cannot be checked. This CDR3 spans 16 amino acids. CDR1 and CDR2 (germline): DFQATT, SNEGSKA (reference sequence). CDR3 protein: CSARPMTSGDHETQYF.

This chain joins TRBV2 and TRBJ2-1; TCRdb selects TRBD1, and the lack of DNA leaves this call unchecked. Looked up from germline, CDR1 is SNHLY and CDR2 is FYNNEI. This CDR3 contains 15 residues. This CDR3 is CASSTGPSPYNEQFF.

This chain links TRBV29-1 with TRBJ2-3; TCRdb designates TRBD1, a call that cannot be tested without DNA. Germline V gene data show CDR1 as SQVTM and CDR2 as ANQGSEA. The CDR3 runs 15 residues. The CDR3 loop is CSITDGTASTDTQYF.

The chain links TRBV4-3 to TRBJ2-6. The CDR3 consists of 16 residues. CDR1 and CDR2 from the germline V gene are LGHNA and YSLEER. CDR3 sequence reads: CASSQDMHSGANVLTF.

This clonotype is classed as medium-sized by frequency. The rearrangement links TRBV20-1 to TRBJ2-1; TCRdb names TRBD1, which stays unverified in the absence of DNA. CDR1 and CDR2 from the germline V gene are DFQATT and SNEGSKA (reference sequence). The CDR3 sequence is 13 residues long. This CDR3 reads CSARTGEYNEQFF.